The text below deals with one T cell receptor beta chain. Allocation to cohorts depended on clinical history reported by the participants. The protocol was immunoSEQ multiplex PCR, while the TCRdb copy is restricted to in-frame clones and leaves out a portion. The sample includes roughly 250,000 clones, roughly 90% of them seen just once. The sample comes from a study of blood T cell repertoires in COVID-19. This receptor was obtained from a woman aged 25 to 39 with acute COVID-19. The sample was PBMCs or T cells enriched from blood (not recorded which).

CDR3 protein: CASSSRTATKAFF. The DNA for the CDR3 is TGTGCCAGCAGCTCTCGGACAGCGACTAAAGCTTTCTTT. V gene TRBV27 combines with J gene TRBJ1-1, with D maybe TRBD1 (6 bases). This CDR3 spans 13 amino acids. The V gene lost 6 bases and the J gene lost 9 bases, with 17 bases spanning the gap. Germline CDR1 MNHEY, CDR2 SMNVEV (reference sequence).